This is a list of T cell receptor beta chains from one sample in a study of shared clonotypes between healthy human individuals. The protocol was immunoSEQ multiplex PCR, while the TCRdb copy is restricted to in-frame clones and leaves out a portion. This sample carries over 1.4 million clones, over 95% of them seen once, and the ten largest clones take approximately 1.1%. Sequencing was carried out using naive CD4+ T cells sorted from blood. Every receptor here comes from a man aged 30 to 45 in good health. Each CDR3 is given with its conserved first and last residue. D genes are given only for firm matches. Size is stated for part of the rows, as once, few or many counts, or as a class when the clone is expanded.

>TRBV5-1|NA|TRBJ1-1|NA
TGCGCCAGCAGCGTGGACAAGAACACTGAAGCTTTCTTT
CASSVDKNTEAFF
>TRBV7-9|NA|TRBJ1-5|NA
TGTGCCAGCAGCATGGACAGTAGCAATCAGCCCCAGCATTTT
CASSMDSSNQPQHF
>TRBV2|NA|TRBJ2-2|once
TGTGCCAGCAGGCCTCAGAGAACGAACACCGGGGAGCTGTTTTTT
CASRPQRTNTGELFF
>TRBV5-1|NA|TRBJ2-5|NA
TGCGCCAGCAGCCCGACAGTTCAAGAGACCCAGTACTTC
CASSPTVQETQYF
>TRBV10-3|NA|TRBJ2-7|NA
TGTGCCATTCGGGACCCACCTGGGCACGAGCAGTACTTC
CAIRDPPGHEQYF
>TRBV18|TRBD1|TRBJ2-2|NA
TGTGCCAGCTCACCGTTGGGACAGGGTTCCGGGGAGCTGTTTTTT
CASSPLGQGSGELFF
>TRBV5-4|NA|TRBJ1-5|NA
TGTGCCAGCAGCCCGGCTGGCAATCAGCCCCAGCATTTT
CASSPAGNQPQHF
>TRBV5-4|TRBD2|TRBJ2-7|NA
TGTGCCAGCAGCTTGAAAAGCGGGAGTATTTACGAGCAGTACTTC
CASSLKSGSIYEQYF
>TRBV2|NA|TRBJ2-4|NA
TGTGCCAGCAGCGCAGGACAGATAGGGGGGATTCAGTACTTC
CASSAGQIGGIQYF
>TRBV29-1|TRBD1|TRBJ1-1|NA
TGCACCCACGTCGGGGCAGGGGGAATGAACACTGAAGCTTTCTTT
CTHVGAGGMNTEAFF
>TRBV14|NA|TRBJ2-7|once
TGTGCCAGCAGCCCACCCGGACACCAGACGCAGTACTTC
CASSPPGHQTQYF
>TRBV7-2|NA|TRBJ2-5|NA
TGTGCCAGCACCAAGTCCCCACCCGTTGTGACCCAGTACTTC
CASTKSPPVVTQYF
>TRBV6-5|TRBD1|TRBJ2-2|NA
TGTGCCAGCAGTTCAGGGACAGGGTATTCCGGGGAGCTGTTTTTT
CASSSGTGYSGELFF
>TRBV7-9|TRBD1|TRBJ2-2|once
TGTGCCAGCAGCTTAGGGGCAGGGGGCACGAACACCGGGGAGCTGTTTTTT
CASSLGAGGTNTGELFF
>TRBV19|TRBD1|TRBJ1-2|NA
TGTGCCAGTAATCCGGGACAGGGGTACTATGGCTACACCTTC
CASNPGQGYYGYTF
>TRBV6-5|TRBD1|TRBJ1-5|NA
TGTGCCAGCAGTCTTGACAGGGCCCATCAGCCCCAGCATTTT
CASSLDRAHQPQHF
>TRBV5-1|NA|TRBJ1-5|NA
TGCGCCAGCAGCGTAGGGGACCTATATAGCAATCAGCCCCAGCATTTT
CASSVGDLYSNQPQHF
>TRBV11-3|NA|TRBJ1-1|NA
TGTGCCAGCAGCCCCGGCCCTGCCCGGGGCGCTGAAGCTTTCTTT
CASSPGPARGAEAFF
>TRBV2|TRBD1|TRBJ2-2|NA
TGTGCCAGCAGCAGACAGGGGGCAAACACCGGGGAGCTGTTTTTT
CASSRQGANTGELFF
>TRBV2|NA|TRBJ2-7|NA
TGTGCCAGCACCGCCAGGTCCTACGAGCAGTACTTC
CASTARSYEQYF
>TRBV5-5|NA|TRBJ2-7|NA
TGTGCCAGCAGCTTGGTGTCGTCCTACGAGCAGTACTTC
CASSLVSSYEQYF
>TRBV5-4|TRBD2|TRBJ2-1|NA
TGTGCCAGCAGCCCGGCTAGCGGCCTCTACAATGAGCAGTTCTTC
CASSPASGLYNEQFF
>TRBV9|NA|TRBJ2-1|NA
TGTGCCAGCAGCGTACTTGGGGTCCTCGCGGCCCCTGAGCAGTTCTTC
CASSVLGVLAAPEQFF
>TRBV9|TRBD2|TRBJ2-1|NA
TGTGCCAGCAGTTCCCACCCTCCGGGACTAGCGAAGCATGAGCAGTTCTTC
CASSSHPPGLAKHEQFF
>TRBV5-1|TRBD1|TRBJ2-5|NA
TGCGCCAGCAGCTCGGGCCGCCAGGGGGCGGGTGAGACCCAGTACTTC
CASSSGRQGAGETQYF
>TRBV9|NA|TRBJ1-1|NA
TGTGCCAGCAGCCCAAGGTCAGGGGCCAACACTGAAGCTTTCTTT
CASSPRSGANTEAFF
>TRBV7-8|TRBD2|TRBJ2-2|NA
TGTGCCAGCGGGAGCCCGGGACTAGCCACCGCTGTTGTATCGGGCGGGGAGCTGTTTTTT
CASGSPGLATAVVSGGELFF
>TRBV28|NA|TRBJ1-1|NA
TGTGCCAGCAGTTTTGGTTCGGTTCCTGAAGCTTTCTTT
CASSFGSVPEAFF
>TRBV6-6|NA|TRBJ2-7|NA
TGTGCCAGCAGTTACCCGACTAGACCCTACGAGCAGTACTTC
CASSYPTRPYEQYF
>TRBV9|NA|TRBJ2-5|NA
TGTGCCAGCAGCCAGTTTGGGTACCAAGAGACCCAGTACTTC
CASSQFGYQETQYF
>TRBV5-1|NA|TRBJ2-7|NA
TGCGCCAGCAGCTCACCGGGACCCCTGAAATACGAGCAGTACTTC
CASSSPGPLKYEQYF
>TRBV2|NA|TRBJ1-1|NA
TGTGCCAGCAGTGGGGAAAGGGCCACTGAAGCTTTCTTT
CASSGERATEAFF
>TRBV7-2|NA|TRBJ1-5|NA
TGTGCCAGCAGCTTAGGACAGTTAAATCAGCCCCAGCATTTT
CASSLGQLNQPQHF
>TRBV15|TRBD1|TRBJ1-5|NA
TGTGCCACCAGCAGGGGACAGAATACGATAAGCAATCAGCCCCAGCATTTT
CATSRGQNTISNQPQHF
>TRBV7-2|TRBD2|TRBJ2-4|NA
TGTGCCAGCAGCTTAGTAGCGGGAGAGATGTTAGCCAAAAACATTCAGTACTTC
CASSLVAGEMLAKNIQYF
>TRBV6-1|TRBD2|TRBJ2-1|NA
TGTGCCAGCAGTGCACTAGCGAGCGCCATAGGCAATGAGCAGTTCTTC
CASSALASAIGNEQFF
>TRBV2|TRBD2|TRBJ2-7|NA
TGTGCCAGCAGTCCGGGACTAGCGGTGTACGAGCAGTACTTC
CASSPGLAVYEQYF
>TRBV14|NA|TRBJ2-3|NA
TGTGCCAGCAGCCAATTCGGAGGTGGGACAACTAGCACAGATACGCAGTATTTT
CASSQFGGGTTSTDTQYF
>TRBV15|NA|TRBJ2-7|NA
TGTGCCACCAGCAGAGATCGGAACTACGAGCAGTACTTC
CATSRDRNYEQYF
>TRBV28|NA|TRBJ1-3|NA
TGTGCCAGCAGTTTACCCTTTCCTGGAAACACCATATATTTT
CASSLPFPGNTIYF
>TRBV28|NA|TRBJ1-2|NA
TGTGCCAGCAACGTCCCGGGGCCTTATGGCTACACCTTC
CASNVPGPYGYTF
>TRBV18|NA|TRBJ2-5|NA
TGTGCCAGCTCATCAAAAGATCCCGACAGAGGGATCTCAGAGACCCAGTACTTC
CASSSKDPDRGISETQYF
>TRBV7-2|NA|TRBJ2-4|NA
TGTGCCAGCAGCGTTAGCCCGTTGACTAGTCTAAGTCGGTACTTC
CASSVSPLTSLSRYF
>TRBV5-1|NA|TRBJ2-5|NA
TGCGCCAGCAGCTTGTACGGGCCCCGAGAAGAGACCCAGTACTTC
CASSLYGPREETQYF
>TRBV28|NA|TRBJ2-3|NA
TGTGCCAGCAGTTTAGTGAGGGGGAACACAGATACGCAGTATTTT
CASSLVRGNTDTQYF
>TRBV19|TRBD1|TRBJ2-5|NA
TGTGCCAGTAGTACGACCCTGACAGGGACGAAGACCCAGTACTTC
CASSTTLTGTKTQYF
>TRBV7-2|NA|TRBJ2-1|NA
TGTGCCAGCAGCTTAGCTCCGGACAGAGGGCAGTTCTTC
CASSLAPDRGQFF
>TRBV9|TRBD2|TRBJ2-1|NA
TGTGCCAGCAGCGTAGCATTCGGGAGGGCGCATGAGCAGTTCTTC
CASSVAFGRAHEQFF
>TRBV7-2|NA|TRBJ2-7|NA
TGTGCCAGCAGCTACGGGGACGAGCAGTACTTC
CASSYGDEQYF
>TRBV7-8|NA|TRBJ1-4|NA
TGTGCCAGCAGCTTAGAAGGGATTACCGGTGAAAAACTGTTTTTT
CASSLEGITGEKLFF
>TRBV19|NA|TRBJ2-2|once
TGTGCCAGTAGTCCACTCCGGACCTCCGGGGCGAACACCGGGGAGCTGTTTTTT
CASSPLRTSGANTGELFF
>TRBV2|NA|TRBJ2-1|NA
TGTGCCAGCAGTGACGGGGCAGGTGCTTCCTACAATGAGCAGTTCTTC
CASSDGAGASYNEQFF
>TRBV19|NA|TRBJ2-2|NA
TGTGCCAGTAGAATGGGTGTGAACACCGGGGAGCTGTTTTTT
CASRMGVNTGELFF
>TRBV7-9|NA|TRBJ1-4|NA
TGTGCCAGCAGCCCATCAGGGGTAACTAATGAAAAACTGTTTTTT
CASSPSGVTNEKLFF